Sequencing of this TCR beta chain was carried out in a study of shared clonotypes between healthy human individuals. For each subset, genomic DNA was distributed in equal portions over several immunoSEQ plates. TCRdb keeps only in-frame clones here, not all; method: immunoSEQ multiplex PCR. The sample contains about 1 million clones, roughly 70% of which appear only once. Findings and caveats of the study: Across several donors, naive CD4 shared 5% to 6.5%, naive CD8 about 3.2%, memory CD4 less than 2.5%, memory CD8 more than 0.35%. Shared clonotypes across all four donors exceeded non-shared ones in generation probability.

As regards this clone: Its specificity is not known.

Germline V CDR1 and CDR2: SNHLY, FYNNEI. Germline trimming cut 6 bases from V and 3 bases from J; bases unmatched to any gene: 7. The CDR3 spans 15 residues. The TCR comes from a man aged 18 to 30 in good health. The rearrangement joins TRBV2 to TRBJ1-5; 8 bases agree with TRBD1. Sequenced input: memory CD4+ T cells sorted from blood. As to subset: CD45RA-negative fraction. The CDR3 bases are TGTGCCAGCAGAGAACAGGGGGTGACCAATCAGCCCCAGCATTTT. Its translation: CASREQGVTNQPQHF.